This record covers a single TCR beta chain. Measured with immunoSEQ multiplex PCR; TCRdb has only the in-frame clones, and not every one. This table holds 2 million to 2.5 million clones, 85% to 95% found once. The data were taken from a study of shared clonotypes between healthy human individuals. The V end lost 6 bases, the J end lost 7 bases, and 23 bases lay between the germline ends. Germline CDR1 reads MDHEN; CDR2 reads SYDVKM. The CDR3 is made up of 16 amino acids. What was sequenced was naive CD4+ T cells from PBMCs. Subset indicated: CD45RA+ positively selected. This chain connects TRBV28 to TRBJ2-3; D may be TRBD1 or TRBD2 (5 bases each). The clonotype originates from a young man in good health. Some clones in this sample may be carry-over from other donors' samples. CDR3 loop: CASRGVYGPQVNTQYF. The DNA of the CDR3 is TGTGCCAGCAGGGGGGTTTACGGGCCACAGGTGAATACGCAGTATTTT.